This T cell receptor beta chain was observed in a study of T cells after yellow fever vaccination. The overall study: SMART-Seq v4 Ultra Low Input served to prepare low-cell-number fractions.

This clonotype occurred a few times. Its matching antigen is unknown. 5'RACE template switching produced TCR cDNA carrying a universal primer site and UMIs. TCRdb re-called the 5' RACE reads with MiXCR, one entry per CDR3 protein. The table has around 310,000 distinct CDR3 sequences, 8.5% to 9% seen once; the top ten hold roughly 18%. Study-level results: Abundant clonotypes from the bulk population could have been carried over as contaminants into FACS-sorted repertoires.

The sequence was obtained from a man aged 18 to 30 who received the YFV17D yellow fever vaccine. This specimen was PBMCs, taken on the day of the first yellow fever vaccination.

CDR3 in DNA: TGTGCCAGCAGTTTAGCGCCGGGACGGCTCTATGGCTACACCTTC. It is translated as CASSLAPGRLYGYTF. V usage is TRBV12-3 or TRBV12-4 and J usage is TRBJ1-2; D is possibly TRBD1 (5 bases). This CDR3 has 15 residues. Trimming removed 0 bases at V and 4 bases at J, with 12 bases between.